The present T cell receptor beta chain was sequenced within a study of T cells in Graves' hyperthyroidism and ophthalmopathy. At the level of the study: Staff took peripheral blood when the initial diagnosis was made, before any treatment began.

A few counts support this clonotype. Per germline, CDR1 MDHEN and CDR2 SYDVKM. This CDR3 has 16 amino acids. V gave up 5 bases and J gave up 0 bases; unmatched junction bases: 9. From RNA transcripts, TCR beta CDR3 regions were amplified. HTBI primers drove first-round RT-PCR of the TCR CDR3. TCRdb reanalysed the multiplex PCR reads using MiXCR and keeps one entry per CDR3 protein. The sample holds about 640,000 distinct CDR3 sequences, around 20% seen once. The V call is TRBV28, the J call TRBJ1-2, with 7 positions matching TRBD1. Sequencing used blood. The TCR sequence derives from a man younger than 45 with Graves' ophthalmopathy. CDR3 in amino acids: CASSLGTVRANYGYTF. The CDR3 bases are TGTGCCAGCAGTCTTGGGACAGTTAGGGCTAACTATGGCTACACCTTC.